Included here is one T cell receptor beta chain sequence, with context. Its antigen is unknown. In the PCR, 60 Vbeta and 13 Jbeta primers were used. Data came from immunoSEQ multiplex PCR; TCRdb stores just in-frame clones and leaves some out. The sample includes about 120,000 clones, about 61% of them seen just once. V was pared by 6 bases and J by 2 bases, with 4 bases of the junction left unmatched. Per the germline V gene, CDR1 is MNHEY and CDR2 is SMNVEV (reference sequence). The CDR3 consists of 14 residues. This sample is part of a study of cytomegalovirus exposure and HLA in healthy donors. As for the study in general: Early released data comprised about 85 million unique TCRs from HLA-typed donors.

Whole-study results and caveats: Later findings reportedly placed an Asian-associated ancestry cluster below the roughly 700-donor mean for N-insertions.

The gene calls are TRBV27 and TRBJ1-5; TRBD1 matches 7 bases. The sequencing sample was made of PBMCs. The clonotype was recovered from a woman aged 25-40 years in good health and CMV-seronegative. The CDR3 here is CASSRGQGNQPQHF. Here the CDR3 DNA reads TGTGCCAGCAGCCGAGGACAGGGCAATCAGCCCCAGCATTTT.